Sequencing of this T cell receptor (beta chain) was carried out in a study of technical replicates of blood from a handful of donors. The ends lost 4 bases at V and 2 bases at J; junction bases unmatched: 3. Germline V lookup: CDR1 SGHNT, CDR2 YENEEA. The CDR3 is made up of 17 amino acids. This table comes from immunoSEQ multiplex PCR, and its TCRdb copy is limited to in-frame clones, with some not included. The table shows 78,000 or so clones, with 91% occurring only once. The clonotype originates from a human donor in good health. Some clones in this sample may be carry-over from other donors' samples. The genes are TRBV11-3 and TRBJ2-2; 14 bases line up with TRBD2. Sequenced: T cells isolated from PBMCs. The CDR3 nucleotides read TGTGCCAGCAGCTCCGGGACTAGCGGGAGAAACACCGGGGAGCTGTTTTTT. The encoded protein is CASSSGTSGRNTGELFF.